The 5 T cell receptor beta chains below all came from one sample that was sequenced in a study of cytomegalovirus exposure and HLA in healthy donors. Primers: 60 Vbeta forward and 13 Jbeta reverse. Profiled with immunoSEQ multiplex PCR; TCRdb holds only in-frame clones, not every one. The sample includes approximately 120,000 clones, 73% of them seen just once. Sequencing input: PBMCs. These receptors all stem from a man in his sixties in good health and CMV-seropositive.

The chain is built from TRBV19 and TRBJ1-2; perhaps TRBD1 as D (6 bases). The V end was cut by 8 bases, the J end by 0 bases, with 10 bases between. Germline assignment: CDR1 LNHDA and CDR2 SQIVND (reference sequence). The CDR3 loop spans 13 amino acids. CDR3 in amino acids: CASAYRANYGYTF. CDR3 bases: TGTGCCAGTGCTTACAGGGCTAACTATGGCTACACCTTC.

This chain uses TRBV2 with TRBJ2-2; 7 bases agree with TRBD1. Germline CDR1 reads SNHLY; CDR2 reads FYNNEI. The V segment lost 6 bases and the J segment 3 bases; nucleotides outside the gene matches: 7. This CDR3 is 15 amino acids long. The chain's CDR3 is CASSDRAIDTGELFF. CDR3 DNA sequence: TGTGCCAGCAGCGACAGGGCCATCGACACCGGGGAGCTGTTTTTT.

The chain combines TRBV5-1 with TRBJ1-2; 7 bases match TRBD1. Germline CDR1 SGHRS, CDR2 YFSETQ. Trimming removed 3 bases from V and 3 bases from J; junction bases left unmatched: 5. CDR3 size: 14 residues. In DNA, the CDR3 is TGCGCCAGCAGCTCAGGACAGGCAGACTATGGCTACACCTTC. Protein sequence: CASSSGQADYGYTF.

This chain's CDR3 is CASTESPSGLVFF. The CDR3 DNA sequence: TGTGCCAGCACCGAATCCCCCTCAGGGCTGGTGTTTTTT. V is TRBV5-6 and J is TRBJ1-4; D may be TRBD1 (5 bases). Trimming stripped 6 bases from V and 15 bases from J, with 21 bases between. Looked up from germline, CDR1 is SGHDT and CDR2 is YYEEEE. This CDR3 is built from 13 residues. The full variable domain, its missing parts supplied by reference TRBV5-6 and TRBJ1-4, is DAGVTQSPTHLIKTRGQQVTLRCSPKSGHDTVSWYQQALGQGPQFIFQYYEEEERQRGNFPDRFSGHQFPNYSSELNVNALLLGDSALYLCASTESPSGLVFFGSGTQLSVL.

The CDR3 loop reads CASSLGQAEETQYF. CDR3 in DNA: TGTGCCAGCAGCTTGGGACAGGCTGAGGAGACCCAGTACTTC. The J gene is TRBJ2-5, the V gene TRBV5-4; possible D gene TRBD1, 6 bases. Deletions cut 0 bases from V and 5 bases from J, with 11 bases between. The CDR3 covers 14 residues. Germline loops: CDR1 SGHNT, CDR2 YYREEE (reference sequence).